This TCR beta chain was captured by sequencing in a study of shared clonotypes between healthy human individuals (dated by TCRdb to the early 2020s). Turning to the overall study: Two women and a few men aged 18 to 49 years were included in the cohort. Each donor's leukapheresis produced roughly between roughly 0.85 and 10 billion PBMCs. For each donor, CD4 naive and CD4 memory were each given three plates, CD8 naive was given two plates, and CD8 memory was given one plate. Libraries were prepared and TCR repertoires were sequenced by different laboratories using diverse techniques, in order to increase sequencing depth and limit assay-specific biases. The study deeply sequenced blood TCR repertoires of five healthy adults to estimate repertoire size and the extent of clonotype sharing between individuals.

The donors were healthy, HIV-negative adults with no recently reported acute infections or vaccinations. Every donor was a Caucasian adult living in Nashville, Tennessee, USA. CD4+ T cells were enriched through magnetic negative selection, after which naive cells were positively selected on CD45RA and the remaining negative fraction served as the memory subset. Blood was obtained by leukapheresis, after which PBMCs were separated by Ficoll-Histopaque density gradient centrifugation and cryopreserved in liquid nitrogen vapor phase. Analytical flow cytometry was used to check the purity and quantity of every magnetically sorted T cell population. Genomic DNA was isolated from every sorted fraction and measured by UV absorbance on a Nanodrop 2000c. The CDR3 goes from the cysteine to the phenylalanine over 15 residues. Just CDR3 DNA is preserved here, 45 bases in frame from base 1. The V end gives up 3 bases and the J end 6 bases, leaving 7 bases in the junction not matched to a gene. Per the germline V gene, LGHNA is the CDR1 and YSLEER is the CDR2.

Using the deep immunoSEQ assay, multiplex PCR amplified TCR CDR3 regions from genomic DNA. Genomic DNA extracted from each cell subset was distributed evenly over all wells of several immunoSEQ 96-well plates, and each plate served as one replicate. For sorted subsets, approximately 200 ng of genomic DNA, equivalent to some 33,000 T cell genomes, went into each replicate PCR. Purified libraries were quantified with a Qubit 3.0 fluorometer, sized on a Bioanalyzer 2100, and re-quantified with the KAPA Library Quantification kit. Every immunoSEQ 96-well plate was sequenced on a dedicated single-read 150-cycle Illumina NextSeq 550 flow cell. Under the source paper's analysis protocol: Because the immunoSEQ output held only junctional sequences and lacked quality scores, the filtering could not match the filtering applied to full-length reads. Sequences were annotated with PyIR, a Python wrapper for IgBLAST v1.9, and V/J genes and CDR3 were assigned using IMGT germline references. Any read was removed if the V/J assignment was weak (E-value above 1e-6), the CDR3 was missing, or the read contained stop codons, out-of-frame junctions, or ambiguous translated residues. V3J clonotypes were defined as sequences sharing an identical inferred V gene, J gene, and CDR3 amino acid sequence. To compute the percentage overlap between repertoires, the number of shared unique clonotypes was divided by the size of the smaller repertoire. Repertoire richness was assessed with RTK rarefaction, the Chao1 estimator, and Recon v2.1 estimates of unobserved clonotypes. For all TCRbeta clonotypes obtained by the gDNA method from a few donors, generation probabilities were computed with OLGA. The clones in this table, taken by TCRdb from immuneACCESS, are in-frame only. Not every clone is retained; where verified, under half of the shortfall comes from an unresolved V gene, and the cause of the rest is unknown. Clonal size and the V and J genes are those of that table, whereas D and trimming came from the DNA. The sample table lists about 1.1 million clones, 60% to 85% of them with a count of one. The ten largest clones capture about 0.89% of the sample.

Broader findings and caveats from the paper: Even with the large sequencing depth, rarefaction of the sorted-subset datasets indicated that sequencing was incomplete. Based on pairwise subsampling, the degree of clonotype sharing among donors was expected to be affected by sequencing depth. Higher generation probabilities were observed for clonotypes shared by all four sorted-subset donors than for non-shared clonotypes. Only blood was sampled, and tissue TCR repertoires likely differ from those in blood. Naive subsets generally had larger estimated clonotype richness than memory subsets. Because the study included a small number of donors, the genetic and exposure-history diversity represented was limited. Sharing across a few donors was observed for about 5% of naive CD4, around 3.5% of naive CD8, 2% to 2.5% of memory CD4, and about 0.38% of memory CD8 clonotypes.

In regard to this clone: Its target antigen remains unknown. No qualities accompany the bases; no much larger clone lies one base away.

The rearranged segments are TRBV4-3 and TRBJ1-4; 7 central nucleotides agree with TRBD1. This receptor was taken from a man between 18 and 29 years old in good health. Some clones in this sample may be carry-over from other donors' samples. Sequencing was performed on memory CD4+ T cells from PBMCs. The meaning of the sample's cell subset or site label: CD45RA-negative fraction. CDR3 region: CASSQETGLDEKLFF. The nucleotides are TGCGCCAGCAGCCAGGAGACAGGGTTAGATGAAAAACTGTTTTTT.